This T cell receptor (beta chain) appears in the sequencing data of a study of identical twins. Healthy Caucasians made up all donors. This clonotype was observed once. Its antigen is still unknown. TCRdb recomputed calls from the 5' RACE reads with MiXCR, one row per CDR3 protein. The sample consists of some 760,000 distinct CDR3 sequences, around a sixth of them appearing once. CDR3 length: 12 residues. CDR1 and CDR2 (germline): MNHEY, SVGEGT. Trimming cost V 6 bases and J 10 bases, with 13 bases left between them. Overall study results and limits: Out-of-frame TCR alpha sharing observed in monozygotic twins exceeded model estimates.

The sample also formed part of further work on T cells expressing NK-cell markers. That source adds: Researchers got TCR beta repertoires out of sorted CD3+CD56+NKG2C+, CD3+CD56+NKG2C- and CD3+CD56-NKG2C+ T cells. Of eight sequenced donors, seven were HCMV-seropositive and one HCMV-seronegative.

This TCR came from a woman younger than 35 in good health. V gene TRBV6-2 or TRBV6-3 combines with J gene TRBJ2-1, with D possibly matching TRBD1 (5 bases). The material sequenced was PBMCs. This CDR3 reads CASRPSSGEQFF. The CDR3 DNA follows: TGTGCCAGCAGGCCAAGCTCAGGGGAGCAGTTCTTC.